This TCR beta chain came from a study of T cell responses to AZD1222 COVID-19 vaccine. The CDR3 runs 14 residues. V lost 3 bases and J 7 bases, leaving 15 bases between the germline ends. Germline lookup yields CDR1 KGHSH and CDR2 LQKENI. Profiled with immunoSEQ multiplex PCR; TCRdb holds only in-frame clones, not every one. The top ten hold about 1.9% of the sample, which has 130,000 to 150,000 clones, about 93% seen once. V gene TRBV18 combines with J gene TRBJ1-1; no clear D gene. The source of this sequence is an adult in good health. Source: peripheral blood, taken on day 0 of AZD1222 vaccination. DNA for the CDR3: TGTGCCAGCTCACCCTCGACTCTGGACGGTGAAGCTTTCTTT. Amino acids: CASSPSTLDGEAFF.